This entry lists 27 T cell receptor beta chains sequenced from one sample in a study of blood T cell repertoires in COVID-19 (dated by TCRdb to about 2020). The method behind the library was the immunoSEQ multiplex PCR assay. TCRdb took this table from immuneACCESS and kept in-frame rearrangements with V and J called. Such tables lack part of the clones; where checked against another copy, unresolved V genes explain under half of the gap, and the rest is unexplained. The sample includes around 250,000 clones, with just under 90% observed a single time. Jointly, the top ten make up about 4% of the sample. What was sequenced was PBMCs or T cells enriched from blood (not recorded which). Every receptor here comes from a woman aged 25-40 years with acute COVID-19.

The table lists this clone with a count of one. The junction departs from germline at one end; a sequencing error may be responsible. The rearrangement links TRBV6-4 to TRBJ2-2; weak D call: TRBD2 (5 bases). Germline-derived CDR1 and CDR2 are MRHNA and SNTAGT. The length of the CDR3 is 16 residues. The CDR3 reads CASSDAITLNTGKLFF. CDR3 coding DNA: TGTGCCAGCAGTGACGCCATCACCCTCAACACCGGGAAGCTGTTTTTT.

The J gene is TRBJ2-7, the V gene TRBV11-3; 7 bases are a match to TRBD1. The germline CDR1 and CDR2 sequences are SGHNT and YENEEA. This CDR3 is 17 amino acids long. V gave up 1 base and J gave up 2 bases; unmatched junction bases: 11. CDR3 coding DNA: TGTGCCAGCAGCTTAGCCCACCCTTGGGACAGCCCCTACGAGCAGTACTTC. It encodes CASSLAHPWDSPYEQYF.

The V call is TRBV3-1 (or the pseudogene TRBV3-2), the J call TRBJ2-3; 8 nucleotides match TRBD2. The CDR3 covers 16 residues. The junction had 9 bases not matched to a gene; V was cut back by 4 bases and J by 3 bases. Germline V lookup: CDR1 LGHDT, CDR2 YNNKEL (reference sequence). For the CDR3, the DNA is TGTGCCAGCAGCCCCTTAGCGGGATCGGGGACAGATACGCAGTATTTT. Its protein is CASSPLAGSGTDTQYF.

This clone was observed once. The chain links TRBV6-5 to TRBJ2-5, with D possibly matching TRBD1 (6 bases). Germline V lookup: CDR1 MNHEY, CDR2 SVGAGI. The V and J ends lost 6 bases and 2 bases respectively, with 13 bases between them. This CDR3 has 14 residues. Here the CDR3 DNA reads TGTGCCAGCAGGACTGTAGGACAGCAAGAGACCCAGTACTTC. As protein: CASRTVGQQETQYF.

CDR3 DNA: TGTGCCTGGAGTGTGGCGACAGCCAGCACAGATACGCAGTATTTT. Protein: CAWSVATASTDTQYF. The chain links TRBV30 to TRBJ2-3; D might be TRBD1 (5 bases). The CDR3 is made up of 15 amino acids. The germline V gene encodes CDR1 GTSNPN and CDR2 SVGIG (reference sequence). The V gene lost 0 bases and the J gene lost 0 bases, with 10 bases spanning the gap.

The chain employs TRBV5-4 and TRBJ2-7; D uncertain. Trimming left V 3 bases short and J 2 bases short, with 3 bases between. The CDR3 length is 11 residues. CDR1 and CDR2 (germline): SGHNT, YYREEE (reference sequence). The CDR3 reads CASSSTYEQYF. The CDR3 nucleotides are TGTGCCAGCAGCTCCACCTACGAGCAGTACTTC.

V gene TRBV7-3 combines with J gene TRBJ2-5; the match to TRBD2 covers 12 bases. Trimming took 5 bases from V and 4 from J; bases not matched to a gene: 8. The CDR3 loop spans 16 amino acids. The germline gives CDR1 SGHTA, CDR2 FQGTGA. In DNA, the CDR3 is TGTGCCAGCAGCCCACGGACTAGCGGGACAGGAGAGACCCAGTACTTC. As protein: CASSPRTSGTGETQYF.

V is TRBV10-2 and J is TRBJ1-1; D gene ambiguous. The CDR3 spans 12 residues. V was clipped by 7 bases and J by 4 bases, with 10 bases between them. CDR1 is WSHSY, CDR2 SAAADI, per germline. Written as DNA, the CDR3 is TGCGCCAGCACCCTACCGGGCACTGAAGCTTTCTTT. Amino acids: CASTLPGTEAFF.

DNA for the CDR3: TGTGCCAGTCAGGGGCCTAGCGGGCGTCAAGACTACGAGCAGTACTTC. Amino acid sequence: CASQGPSGRQDYEQYF. The chain has TRBV19 and TRBJ2-7; TRBD2 aligns across 8 bases. CDR1 LNHDA and CDR2 SQIVND come from the germline V gene (reference sequence). V trimming: 8 bases; J trimming: 3 bases; junction bases outside the gene matches: 15. The CDR3 is made up of 16 amino acids.

CDR3 sequence reads: CASSLGTDTEAFF. CDR3 in DNA: TGTGCCAGCAGCTTAGGAACGGACACTGAAGCTTTCTTT. The chain carries TRBV7-9 and TRBJ1-1; the D is unclear. V was cut by 1 base and J by 3 bases, with 6 bases left in between. The CDR3 spans 13 residues. Germline CDR1 SEHNR, CDR2 FQNEAQ (reference sequence).

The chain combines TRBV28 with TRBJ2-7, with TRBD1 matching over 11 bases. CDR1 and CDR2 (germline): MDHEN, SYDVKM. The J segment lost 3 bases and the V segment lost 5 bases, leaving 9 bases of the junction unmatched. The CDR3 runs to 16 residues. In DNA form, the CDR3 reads TGTGCCAGCAGTCCAAACATGGACAGGGGGCTCTACGAGCAGTACTTC. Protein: CASSPNMDRGLYEQYF.

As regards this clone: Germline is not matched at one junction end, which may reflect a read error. The CDR3 bases are TGTGCCAGTAGCATAGCCCAGGGGTCGTATAGCAATCAGCCCCAGCATTTT. Its protein is CASSIAQGSYSNQPQHF. V and J are TRBV19 and TRBJ1-5, with TRBD1 as a possible D gene (6 bases). The germline V gene encodes CDR1 LNHDA and CDR2 SQIVND (reference sequence). The CDR3 has 17 amino acids.

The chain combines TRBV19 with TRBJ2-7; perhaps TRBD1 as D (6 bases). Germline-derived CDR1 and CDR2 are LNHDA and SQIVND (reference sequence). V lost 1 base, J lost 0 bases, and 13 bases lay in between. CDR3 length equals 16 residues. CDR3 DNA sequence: TGTGCCAGTAGTATAGTCGGCGGACAGACCTCCTACGAGCAGTACTTC. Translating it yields CASSIVGGQTSYEQYF.

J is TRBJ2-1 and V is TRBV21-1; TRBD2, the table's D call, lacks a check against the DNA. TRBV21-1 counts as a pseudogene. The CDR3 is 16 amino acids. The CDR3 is CASSESTSGRGNEQFF. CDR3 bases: TGTGCCAGCAGCGAATCGACTAGCGGGAGAGGTAATGAGCAGTTCTTC.

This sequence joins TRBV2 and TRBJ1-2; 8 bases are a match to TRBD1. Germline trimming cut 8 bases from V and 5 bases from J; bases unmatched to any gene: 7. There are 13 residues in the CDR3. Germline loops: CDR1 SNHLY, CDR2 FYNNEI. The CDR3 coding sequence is TGTGCCAGCCTAGACAGGGGCTGGTATGGCTACACCTTC. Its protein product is CASLDRGWYGYTF.

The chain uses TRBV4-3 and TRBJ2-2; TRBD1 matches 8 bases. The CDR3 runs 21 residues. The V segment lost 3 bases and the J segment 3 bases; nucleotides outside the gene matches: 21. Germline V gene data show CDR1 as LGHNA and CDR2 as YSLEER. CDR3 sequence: CASSQGARQGRWGTDTGELFF. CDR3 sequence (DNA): TGCGCCAGCAGCCAGGGAGCGAGACAGGGGCGTTGGGGGACGGACACCGGGGAGCTGTTTTTT.

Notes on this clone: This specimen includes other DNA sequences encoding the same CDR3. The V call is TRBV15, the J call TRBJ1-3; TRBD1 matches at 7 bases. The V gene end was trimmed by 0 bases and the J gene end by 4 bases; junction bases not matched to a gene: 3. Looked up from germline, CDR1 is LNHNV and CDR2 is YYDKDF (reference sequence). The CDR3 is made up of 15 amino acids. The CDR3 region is CATSRDRGSGNTIYF. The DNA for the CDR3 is TGTGCCACCAGCAGAGACAGGGGGTCAGGAAACACCATATATTTT.

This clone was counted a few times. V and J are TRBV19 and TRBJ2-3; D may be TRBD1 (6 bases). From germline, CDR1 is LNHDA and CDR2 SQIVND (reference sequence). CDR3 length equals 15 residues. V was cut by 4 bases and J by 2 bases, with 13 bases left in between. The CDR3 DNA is TGTGCCAGTAGTAACCGGGACACCAACACAGATACGCAGTATTTT. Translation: CASSNRDTNTDTQYF.

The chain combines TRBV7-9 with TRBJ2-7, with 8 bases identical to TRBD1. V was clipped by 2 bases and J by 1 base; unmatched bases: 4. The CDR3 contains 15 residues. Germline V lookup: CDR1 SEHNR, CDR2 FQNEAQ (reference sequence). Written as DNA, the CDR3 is TGTGCCAGCAGCTTAACCGGGACAGGTTCCTACGAGCAGTACTTC. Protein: CASSLTGTGSYEQYF.

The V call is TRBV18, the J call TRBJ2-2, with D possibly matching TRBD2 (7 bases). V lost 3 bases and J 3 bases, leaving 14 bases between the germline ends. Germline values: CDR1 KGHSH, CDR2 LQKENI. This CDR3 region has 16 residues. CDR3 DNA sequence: TGTGCCAGCTCACCGGGGGCGGGAGTTCACACCGGGGAGCTGTTTTTT. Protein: CASSPGAGVHTGELFF.

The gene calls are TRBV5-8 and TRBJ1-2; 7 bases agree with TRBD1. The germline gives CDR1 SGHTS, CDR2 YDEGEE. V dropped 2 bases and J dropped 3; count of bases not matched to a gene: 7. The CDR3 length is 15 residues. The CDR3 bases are TGTGCCAGCAGCTTCCCAGGGGGAAGATACTATGGCTACACCTTC. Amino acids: CASSFPGGRYYGYTF.

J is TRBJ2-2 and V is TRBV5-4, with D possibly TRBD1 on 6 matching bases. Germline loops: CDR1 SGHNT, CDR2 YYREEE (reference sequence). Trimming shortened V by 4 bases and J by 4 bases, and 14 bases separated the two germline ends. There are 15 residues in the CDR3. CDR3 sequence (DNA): TGTGCCAGCAGCCCCTCCTTAGGGGGCACCGGGGAGCTGTTTTTT. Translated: CASSPSLGGTGELFF.

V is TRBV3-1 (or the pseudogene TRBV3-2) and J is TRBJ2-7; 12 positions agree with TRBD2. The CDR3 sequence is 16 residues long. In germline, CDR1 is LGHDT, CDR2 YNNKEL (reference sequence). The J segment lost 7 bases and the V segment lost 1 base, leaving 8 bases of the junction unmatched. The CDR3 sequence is CASSQGLAGVAGEQYF. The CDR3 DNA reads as TGTGCCAGCAGCCAAGGACTAGCGGGAGTAGCGGGGGAGCAGTACTTC.

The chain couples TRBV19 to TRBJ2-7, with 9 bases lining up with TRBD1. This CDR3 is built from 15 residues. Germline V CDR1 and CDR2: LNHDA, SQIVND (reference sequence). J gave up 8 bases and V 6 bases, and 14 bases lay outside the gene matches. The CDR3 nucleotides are TGTGCCAGTAGCCCCCCGGGACAGGGAAAGACGAAGCAGTACTTC. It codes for CASSPPGQGKTKQYF. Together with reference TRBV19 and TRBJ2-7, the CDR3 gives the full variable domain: DGGITQSPKYLFRKEGQNVTLSCEQNLNHDAMYWYRQDPGQGLRLIYYSQIVNDFQKGDIAEGYSVSREKKESFPLTVTSAQKNPTAFYLCASSPPGQGKTKQYFGPGTRLTVT.

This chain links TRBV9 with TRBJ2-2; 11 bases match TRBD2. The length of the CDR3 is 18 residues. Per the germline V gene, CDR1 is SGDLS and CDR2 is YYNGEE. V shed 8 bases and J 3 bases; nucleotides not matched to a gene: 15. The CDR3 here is CASGTWTSGPVDTGELFF. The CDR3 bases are TGTGCCAGTGGGACCTGGACTAGCGGGCCTGTTGACACCGGGGAGCTGTTTTTT.

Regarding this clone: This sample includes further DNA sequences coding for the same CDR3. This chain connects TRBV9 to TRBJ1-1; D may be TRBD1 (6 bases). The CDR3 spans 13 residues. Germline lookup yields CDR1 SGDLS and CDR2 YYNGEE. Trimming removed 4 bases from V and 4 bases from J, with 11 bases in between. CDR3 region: CASSLGGGTEAFF. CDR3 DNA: TGTGCCAGCAGCCTGGGAGGGGGCACTGAAGCTTTCTTT. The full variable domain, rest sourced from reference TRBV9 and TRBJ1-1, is DSGVTQTPKHLITATGQRVTLRCSPRSGDLSVYWYQQSLDQGLQFLIQYYNGEERAKGNILERFSAQQFPDLHSELNLSSLELGDSALYFCASSLGGGTEAFFGQGTRLTVV.

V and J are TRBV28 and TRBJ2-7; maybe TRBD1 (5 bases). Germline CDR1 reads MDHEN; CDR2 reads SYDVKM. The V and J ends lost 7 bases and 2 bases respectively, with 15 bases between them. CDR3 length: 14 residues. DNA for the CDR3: TGTGCCAGCAATGAGGCACAGGTAACCTACGAGCAGTACTTC. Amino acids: CASNEAQVTYEQYF.